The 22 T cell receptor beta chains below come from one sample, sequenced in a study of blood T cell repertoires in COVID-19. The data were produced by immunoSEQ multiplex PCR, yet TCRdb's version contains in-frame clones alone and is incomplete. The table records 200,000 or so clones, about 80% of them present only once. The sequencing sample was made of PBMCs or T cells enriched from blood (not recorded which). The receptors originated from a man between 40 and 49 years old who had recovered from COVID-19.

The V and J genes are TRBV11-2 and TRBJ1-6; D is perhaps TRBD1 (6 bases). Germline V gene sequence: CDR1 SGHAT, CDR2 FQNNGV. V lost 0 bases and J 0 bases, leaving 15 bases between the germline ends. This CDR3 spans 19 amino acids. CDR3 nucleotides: TGTGCCAGCAGCTTAGATTCGGCCAGGGGCTACTCCTATAATTCACCCCTCCACTTT. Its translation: CASSLDSARGYSYNSPLHF.

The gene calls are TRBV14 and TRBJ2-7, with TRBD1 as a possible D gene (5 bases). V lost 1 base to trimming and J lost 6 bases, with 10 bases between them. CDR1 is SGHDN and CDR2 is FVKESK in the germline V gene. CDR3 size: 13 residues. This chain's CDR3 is CASSQGQGSEQYF. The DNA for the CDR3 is TGTGCCAGCAGCCAAGGGCAGGGAAGCGAGCAGTACTTC.

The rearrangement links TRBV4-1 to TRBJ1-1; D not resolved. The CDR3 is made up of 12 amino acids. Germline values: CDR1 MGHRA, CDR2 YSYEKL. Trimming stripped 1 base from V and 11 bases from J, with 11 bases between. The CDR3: CASSQAPAEAFF. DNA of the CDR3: TGCGCCAGCAGCCAAGCACCCGCGGAGGCTTTCTTT.

CDR3: CASSSGTSGFKNIQYF. The CDR3 DNA is TGTGCCAGCAGCTCGGGGACTAGCGGATTCAAAAACATTCAGTACTTC. The chain is built from TRBV11-2 and TRBJ2-4; 11 nucleotides line up with TRBD2. Trimming removed 4 bases from V and 3 bases from J; junction bases left unmatched: 5. Germline V gives CDR1 SGHAT, CDR2 FQNNGV. This CDR3 region has 16 residues.

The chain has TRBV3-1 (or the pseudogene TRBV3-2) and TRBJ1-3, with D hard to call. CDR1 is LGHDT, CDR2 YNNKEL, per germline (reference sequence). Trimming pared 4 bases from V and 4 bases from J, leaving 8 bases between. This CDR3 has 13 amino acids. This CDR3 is CASSPRSGNTIYF. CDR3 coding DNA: TGTGCCAGCAGCCCGCGGTCGGGAAACACCATATATTTT.

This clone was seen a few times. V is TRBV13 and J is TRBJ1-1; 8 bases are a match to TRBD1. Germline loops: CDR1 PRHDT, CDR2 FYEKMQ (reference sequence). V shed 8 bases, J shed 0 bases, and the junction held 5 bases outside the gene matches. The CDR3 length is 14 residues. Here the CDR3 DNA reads TGTGCCAGCGATGGGACAGGAATGAACACTGAAGCTTTCTTT. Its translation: CASDGTGMNTEAFF.

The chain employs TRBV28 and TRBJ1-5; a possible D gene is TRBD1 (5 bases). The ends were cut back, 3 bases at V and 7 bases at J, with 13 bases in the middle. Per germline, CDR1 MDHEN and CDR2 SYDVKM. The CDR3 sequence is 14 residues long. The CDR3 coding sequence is TGTGCCAGCAGTTTGATGCAGGGAAGGCAGCCCCAGCATTTT. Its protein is CASSLMQGRQPQHF.

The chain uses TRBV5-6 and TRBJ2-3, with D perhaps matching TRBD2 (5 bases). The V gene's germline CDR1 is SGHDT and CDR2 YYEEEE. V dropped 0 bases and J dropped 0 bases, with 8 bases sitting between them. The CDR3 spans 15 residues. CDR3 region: CASSLGRRSTDTQYF. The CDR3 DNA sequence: TGTGCCAGCAGCTTGGGGAGGAGGAGCACAGATACGCAGTATTTT.

The CDR3 loop is CASSRYIKGQSYGYTF. The CDR3 nucleotides are TGTGCCAGCAGCCGATACATCAAGGGACAGAGCTATGGCTACACCTTC. The V gene is TRBV7-9, the J gene TRBJ1-2; 7 bases are shared with TRBD1. Germline V gene data show CDR1 as SEHNR and CDR2 as FQNEAQ (reference sequence). V shed 5 bases and J 4 bases; nucleotides not matched to a gene: 13. The CDR3 length is 16 residues.

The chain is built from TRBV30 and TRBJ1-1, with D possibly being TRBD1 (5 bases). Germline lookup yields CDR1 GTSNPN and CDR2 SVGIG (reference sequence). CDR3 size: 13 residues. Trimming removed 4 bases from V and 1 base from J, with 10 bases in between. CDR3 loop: CAWKRGGNTEAFF. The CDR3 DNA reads TGTGCCTGGAAGCGGGGGGGGAACACTGAAGCTTTCTTT.

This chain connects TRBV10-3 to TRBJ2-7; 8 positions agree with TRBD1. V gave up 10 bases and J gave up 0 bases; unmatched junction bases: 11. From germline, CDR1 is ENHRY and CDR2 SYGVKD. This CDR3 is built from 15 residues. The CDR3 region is CASRQTGGGSYEQYF. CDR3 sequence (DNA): TGTGCCAGCCGGCAAACAGGGGGTGGCTCCTACGAGCAGTACTTC.

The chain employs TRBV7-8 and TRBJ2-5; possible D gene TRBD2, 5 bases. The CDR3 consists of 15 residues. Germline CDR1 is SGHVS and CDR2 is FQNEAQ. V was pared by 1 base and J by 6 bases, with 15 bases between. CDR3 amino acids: CASSLGTIDGKTQYF. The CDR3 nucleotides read TGTGCCAGCAGCTTAGGGACCATCGACGGGAAGACCCAGTACTTC.

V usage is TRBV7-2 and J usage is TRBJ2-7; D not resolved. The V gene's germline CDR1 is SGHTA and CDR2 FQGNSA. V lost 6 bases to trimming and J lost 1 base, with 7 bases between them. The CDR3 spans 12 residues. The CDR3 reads CASSPGSYEQYF. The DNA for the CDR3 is TGTGCCAGCAGTCCGGGTTCCTACGAGCAGTACTTC.

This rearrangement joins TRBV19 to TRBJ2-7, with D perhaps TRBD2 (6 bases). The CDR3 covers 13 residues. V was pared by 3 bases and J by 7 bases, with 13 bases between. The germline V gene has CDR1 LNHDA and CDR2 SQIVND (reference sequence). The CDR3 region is CASSITGGAEQYF. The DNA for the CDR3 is TGTGCCAGTAGTATTACTGGCGGGGCGGAGCAGTACTTC.

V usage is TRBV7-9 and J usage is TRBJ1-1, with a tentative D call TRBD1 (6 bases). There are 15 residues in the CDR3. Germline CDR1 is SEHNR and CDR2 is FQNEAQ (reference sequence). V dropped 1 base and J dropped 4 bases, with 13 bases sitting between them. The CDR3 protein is CASSLDPGAFTEAFF. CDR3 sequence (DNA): TGTGCCAGCAGCTTAGATCCAGGGGCTTTCACTGAAGCTTTCTTT.

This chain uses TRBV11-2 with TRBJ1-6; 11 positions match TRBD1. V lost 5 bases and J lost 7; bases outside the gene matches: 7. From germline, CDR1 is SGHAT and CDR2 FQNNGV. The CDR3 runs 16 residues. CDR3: CASSLGQGAGNSPLHF. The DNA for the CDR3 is TGTGCCAGCAGCCTAGGACAGGGGGCGGGAAATTCACCCCTCCACTTT. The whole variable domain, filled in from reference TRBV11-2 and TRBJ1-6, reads EAGVAQSPRYKIIEKRQSVAFWCNPISGHATLYWYQQILGQGPKLLIQFQNNGVVDDSQLPKDRFSAERLKGVDSTLKIQPAKLEDSAVYLCASSLGQGAGNSPLHFGNGTRLTVT.

The CDR3 DNA sequence: TGTGCCAGCAGGGCGGCAGGGGGCCTCTATGGCTACACCTTC. The encoded protein is CASRAAGGLYGYTF. The genes are TRBV27 and TRBJ1-2; 8 nucleotides match TRBD1. The CDR3 totals 14 residues. V trimming: 6 bases; J trimming: 4 bases; junction bases outside the gene matches: 7. Germline CDR1 reads MNHEY; CDR2 reads SMNVEV (reference sequence).

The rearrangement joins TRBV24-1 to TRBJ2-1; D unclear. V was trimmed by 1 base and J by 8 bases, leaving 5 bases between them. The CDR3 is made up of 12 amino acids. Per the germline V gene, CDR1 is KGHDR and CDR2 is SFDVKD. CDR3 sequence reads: CATSDFGDEQFF. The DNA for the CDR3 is TGTGCCACCAGTGATTTTGGAGATGAGCAGTTCTTC.

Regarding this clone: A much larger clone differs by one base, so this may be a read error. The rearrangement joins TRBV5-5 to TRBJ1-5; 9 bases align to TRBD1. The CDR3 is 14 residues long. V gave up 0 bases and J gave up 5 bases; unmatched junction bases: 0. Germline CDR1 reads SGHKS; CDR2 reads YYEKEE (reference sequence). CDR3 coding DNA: TGTGCCAGCAGCTTGGGGACAGGGGATCAGCCCCAGCATTTT. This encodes CASSLGTGDQPQHF.

The CDR3 loop is CASSPQAGRGEAFF. The CDR3, as DNA: TGTGCCAGCAGCCCACAGGCAGGCCGAGGTGAAGCTTTCTTT. The chain has TRBV9 and TRBJ1-1; D perhaps matches TRBD1 (5 bases). With 4 bases removed from V and 7 bases from J, the gap between germline ends came to 17 bases. CDR1 is SGDLS, CDR2 YYNGEE, per germline. The CDR3 spans 14 residues. The variable domain in full, completed from reference TRBV9 and TRBJ1-1, reads DSGVTQTPKHLITATGQRVTLRCSPRSGDLSVYWYQQSLDQGLQFLIQYYNGEERAKGNILERFSAQQFPDLHSELNLSSLELGDSALYFCASSPQAGRGEAFFGQGTRLTVV.

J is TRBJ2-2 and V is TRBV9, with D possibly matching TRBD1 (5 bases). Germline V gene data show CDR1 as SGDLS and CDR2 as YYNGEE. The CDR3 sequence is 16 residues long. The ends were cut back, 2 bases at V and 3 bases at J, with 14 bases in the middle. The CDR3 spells CASSVRQGWDTGELFF. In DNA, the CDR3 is TGTGCCAGCAGCGTGCGTCAGGGTTGGGACACCGGGGAGCTGTTTTTT. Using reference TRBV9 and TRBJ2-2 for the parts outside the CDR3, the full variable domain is DSGVTQTPKHLITATGQRVTLRCSPRSGDLSVYWYQQSLDQGLQFLIQYYNGEERAKGNILERFSAQQFPDLHSELNLSSLELGDSALYFCASSVRQGWDTGELFFGEGSRLTVL.

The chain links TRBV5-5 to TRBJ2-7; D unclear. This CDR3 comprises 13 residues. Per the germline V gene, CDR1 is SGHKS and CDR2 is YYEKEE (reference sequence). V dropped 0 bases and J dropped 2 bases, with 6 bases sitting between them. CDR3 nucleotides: TGTGCCAGCAGCTTGGACGTAGCCTACGAGCAGTACTTC. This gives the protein CASSLDVAYEQYF.